Presented here are 27 T cell receptor beta chains from one specimen sequenced in a study of cytomegalovirus exposure and HLA in healthy donors. Using immunoSEQ multiplex PCR, the repertoire was profiled, and TCRdb retains in-frame clones only, with some absent. The sample yields around 150,000 clones, about 90% seen once. Sequencing used PBMCs. These receptors all come from a woman aged 25 to 39 in good health and CMV-seronegative.

This sequence joins TRBV7-2 and TRBJ2-5; no firm D call. This CDR3 has 12 residues. V lost 0 bases to trimming and J lost 4 bases, with 3 bases between them. In germline, CDR1 is SGHTA, CDR2 FQGNSA. The CDR3 DNA sequence: TGTGCCAGCAGCTTAGCAACAGAGACCCAGTACTTC. Encoded protein: CASSLATETQYF.

The chain carries TRBV4-1 and TRBJ1-4, with TRBD1 identical over 8 bases. The CDR3 is 16 residues long. Per germline, CDR1 MGHRA and CDR2 YSYEKL. The V and J ends lost 2 bases and 7 bases, in that order; junction bases with no gene match: 9. The CDR3 sequence: CASSQSETGGREKLFF. The CDR3 region has the DNA TGCGCCAGCAGCCAATCCGAAACAGGGGGTCGTGAAAAACTGTTTTTT.

The chain links TRBV5-6 to TRBJ1-2; 8 bases fit TRBD1. This CDR3 comprises 16 residues. Germline V gives CDR1 SGHDT, CDR2 YYEEEE. V trimming: 0 bases; J trimming: 4 bases; junction bases outside the gene matches: 8. The CDR3 reads CASSLARGLRSYGYTF. CDR3 nucleotide sequence: TGTGCCAGCAGCTTGGCCAGGGGGCTAAGATCCTATGGCTACACCTTC.

By sample fraction, this clone is medium-sized (0.01 to 0.1%). CDR3 nucleotide sequence: TGTGCCAGCAGCTTTCGGCGGGACGGTGAAGCTTTCTTT. It translates to CASSFRRDGEAFF. The chain carries TRBV5-8 and TRBJ1-1; tentatively, D is TRBD1 (5 bases). V lost 2 bases to trimming and J lost 7 bases, with 12 bases between them. This CDR3 region has 13 residues. CDR1 and CDR2 (germline): SGHTS, YDEGEE.

The J gene is TRBJ2-1, the V gene TRBV7-2; D is ambiguous. The CDR3 contains 15 residues. Germline V CDR1 and CDR2: SGHTA, FQGNSA. The germline V and J ends were trimmed by 3 bases and 5 bases, with 14 bases remaining between them. The CDR3 here is CASSFAFRPDNEQFF. The CDR3 coding sequence is TGTGCCAGCAGCTTCGCGTTCCGACCCGACAATGAGCAGTTCTTC. The whole variable domain, remainder taken from reference TRBV7-2 and TRBJ2-1, is GAGVSQSPSNKVTEKGKDVELRCDPISGHTALYWYRQSLGQGLEFLIYFQGNSAPDKSGLPSDRFSAERTGGSVSTLTIQRTQQEDSAVYLCASSFAFRPDNEQFFGPGTRLTVL.

This chain uses TRBV6-5 with TRBJ2-1, with D possibly TRBD2 on 6 matching bases. The CDR3 sequence is 14 residues long. V was cut by 6 bases and J by 8 bases, with 17 bases left in between. Germline V gene data show CDR1 as MNHEY and CDR2 as SVGAGI. CDR3 in amino acids: CASRGTSASDEQFF. CDR3 nucleotide sequence: TGTGCCAGCAGAGGGACTTCCGCCTCGGATGAGCAGTTCTTC.

This clone was seen once. The chain recombines TRBV4-3 with TRBJ2-7; D is possibly TRBD1 or TRBD2 (5 bases each). Trimming removed 1 base at V and 4 bases at J, with 20 bases between. Germline loops: CDR1 LGHNA, CDR2 YSLEER. This CDR3 comprises 17 residues. CDR3 coding DNA: TGCGCCAGCAGCCAAGGGGACCGACGGGATTCTATATACGAGCAGTACTTC. This translates into CASSQGDRRDSIYEQYF.

The chain is built from TRBV9 and TRBJ2-3, with a weak D call TRBD1 (5 bases). CDR3 size: 13 residues. V lost 0 bases and J lost 4, with 6 bases in between. From germline, CDR1 is SGDLS and CDR2 YYNGEE. The DNA of the CDR3 is TGTGCCAGCAGCGTAGGGGGCGCAGATACGCAGTATTTT. It translates to CASSVGGADTQYF.

The chain combines TRBV5-5 with TRBJ1-4, with a weak D call TRBD1 (5 bases). The CDR3 length is 16 residues. V was shortened by 0 bases and J by 6 bases, with 15 bases between the two germline ends. Germline CDR1 reads SGHKS; CDR2 reads YYEKEE (reference sequence). Here the CDR3 reads CASSLVDSLGDEKLFF. The CDR3 DNA follows: TGTGCCAGCAGCTTGGTCGACAGCCTTGGGGATGAAAAACTGTTTTTT.

This clone was found once. The chain recombines TRBV6-5 with TRBJ1-1; no reliable D call. The V end was cut by 6 bases, the J end by 5 bases, with 19 bases between. CDR3 length equals 15 residues. Germline lookup yields CDR1 MNHEY and CDR2 SVGAGI. The CDR3 coding sequence is TGTGCCAGCAGCCCGTCTTTCCGCCGAGGGACTGAAGCTTTCTTT. Translated, it gives CASSPSFRRGTEAFF.

The gene calls are TRBV5-1 and TRBJ1-1; tentative D call: TRBD1 (5 bases). Germline CDR1 SGHRS, CDR2 YFSETQ. Trimming removed 2 bases from V and 1 base from J, with 6 bases in between. The CDR3 is made up of 13 amino acids. The CDR3 bases are TGCGCCAGCAGCTTCGGACAGAACACTGAAGCTTTCTTT. It specifies CASSFGQNTEAFF.

This clone was counted only a few times. V gene TRBV7-6 combines with J gene TRBJ2-7; D tentatively fits TRBD1 or TRBD2 (5 bases each). V lost 8 bases and J lost 12, with 20 bases in between. CDR1 and CDR2 from the germline V gene are SGHVS and FNYEAQ. There are 12 residues in the CDR3. As DNA, the CDR3 is TGTGCCAGCCCCGGGGCTTTTGTCGAAGTGTACTTC. Translation: CASPGAFVEVYF. The whole variable domain, filled in from reference TRBV7-6 and TRBJ2-7, reads GAGVSQSPRYKVTKRGQDVALRCDPISGHVSLYWYRQALGQGPEFLTYFNYEAQQDKSGLPNDRFSAERPEGSISTLTIQRTEQRDSAMYRCASPGAFVEVYFGPGTRLTVT.

The chain employs TRBV6-6 and TRBJ1-6; D is possibly TRBD1 (5 bases). The length of the CDR3 is 13 residues. Trimming pared 10 bases from V and 2 bases from J, leaving 9 bases between. Per germline, CDR1 MNHNY and CDR2 SVGAGI (reference sequence). DNA of the CDR3: TGTGCCACCCGGGGGACCTATAATTCACCCCTCCACTTT. Protein product: CATRGTYNSPLHF.

This CDR3 reads CASSETGGYGYTF. As DNA, the CDR3 is TGTGCCAGCAGCGAGACAGGGGGCTATGGCTACACCTTC. The genes are TRBV5-6 and TRBJ1-2; TRBD1 matches 9 bases. Germline CDR1 reads SGHDT; CDR2 reads YYEEEE. V shed 4 bases and J 4 bases; nucleotides not matched to a gene: 2. The CDR3 is 13 amino acids.

This clone was seen only a few times. This chain links TRBV11-3 with TRBJ2-1; D may be TRBD2 (5 bases). Germline CDR1 is SGHNT and CDR2 is YENEEA. Deletions cut 5 bases from V and 10 bases from J, with 18 bases between. The CDR3 loop spans 14 amino acids. The CDR3 here is CASSVGSGRAEQFF. CDR3 bases: TGTGCCAGCAGCGTAGGGAGTGGGAGAGCCGAGCAGTTCTTC.

The V and J genes are TRBV5-1 and TRBJ2-2, with 9 bases that match TRBD1. The CDR3 spans 16 residues. Germline CDR1 SGHRS, CDR2 YFSETQ. V shed 0 bases, J shed 5 bases, and the junction held 5 bases outside the gene matches. The CDR3 region is CASSLVTGGNTGELFF. DNA of the CDR3: TGCGCCAGCAGCTTGGTGACAGGGGGGAATACCGGGGAGCTGTTTTTT.

This chain connects TRBV7-9 to TRBJ1-1; unclear D gene. The CDR3 runs to 14 residues. Germline loops: CDR1 SEHNR, CDR2 FQNEAQ (reference sequence). The ends were cut back, 6 bases at V and 0 bases at J, with 11 bases in the middle. CDR3 protein: CASRSGSMNTEAFF. CDR3 coding DNA: TGTGCCAGCAGATCCGGAAGTATGAACACTGAAGCTTTCTTT.

Turning to this clone: An end of the junction does not agree with germline; a read error may underlie this. The chain has TRBV29-1 and TRBJ2-1, with TRBD2 matching over 9 bases. In germline, CDR1 is SQVTM, CDR2 ANQGSEA. CDR3 length: 14 amino acids. CDR3 in amino acids: CSVEVAGEGNEQFF. Here the CDR3 DNA reads TGCAGCGTCGAAGTAGCGGGAGAGGGAAATGAGCAGTTCTTC.

V gene TRBV18 combines with J gene TRBJ2-1; 8 bases are a match to TRBD2. Trimming at V came to 1 base and at J to 8 bases, leaving 7 bases not matched to a gene. The CDR3 consists of 15 residues. Germline V gives CDR1 KGHSH, CDR2 LQKENI. In DNA form, the CDR3 reads TGTGCCAGCTCACCACGGAGCGGGAGCCTCGATGAGCAGTTCTTC. The encoded protein is CASSPRSGSLDEQFF.

For the CDR3, the DNA is TGTGCCAGCAGCGATGGGGGACAGGGGTTTTATGGCTACACCTTC. Protein: CASSDGGQGFYGYTF. The V call is TRBV11-2, the J call TRBJ1-2; 10 bases are a match to TRBD1. J lost 5 bases, V lost 5 bases, and 8 bases had no gene match. Germline V gene data show CDR1 as SGHAT and CDR2 as FQNNGV. CDR3 length equals 15 residues.

The V gene is TRBV19, the J gene TRBJ2-5; no clear D. In germline, CDR1 is LNHDA, CDR2 SQIVND (reference sequence). V dropped 6 bases and J dropped 5 bases, with 7 bases sitting between them. The CDR3 sequence is 11 residues long. This chain's CDR3 is CASSSRETQYF. CDR3 nucleotides: TGTGCCAGTAGCTCCCGGGAGACCCAGTACTTC.

The genes are TRBV30 and TRBJ2-4; D is unclear. The CDR3 sequence is 15 residues long. The germline gives CDR1 GTSNPN, CDR2 SVGIG (reference sequence). Trimming removed 0 bases at V and 0 bases at J, with 9 bases between. The CDR3 DNA follows: TGTGCCTGGAGTGTAGCTGGGATAGCCAAAAACATTCAGTACTTC. Amino acid sequence: CAWSVAGIAKNIQYF.

The chain employs TRBV4-1 and TRBJ1-2; D unclear. V gave up 1 base and J gave up 2 bases, with 2 bases separating them. CDR3 size: 12 residues. The germline V gene encodes CDR1 MGHRA and CDR2 YSYEKL. The CDR3 sequence: CASSQVNYGYTF. For the CDR3, the DNA is TGCGCCAGCAGCCAAGTGAACTATGGCTACACCTTC.

This rearrangement joins TRBV27 to TRBJ1-2, with a weak D call TRBD1 (5 bases). The germline gives CDR1 MNHEY, CDR2 SMNVEV (reference sequence). The CDR3 length is 15 residues. V lost 2 bases to trimming and J lost 0 bases, with 10 bases between them. The CDR3 region is CASSLNRLANYGYTF. CDR3 in DNA: TGTGCCAGCAGTTTAAACAGGTTAGCTAACTATGGCTACACCTTC.

The chain has TRBV6-1 and TRBJ2-1, with TRBD1 matching 7 bases. Germline V gene sequence: CDR1 MNHNS, CDR2 SASEGT. Trimming removed 8 bases from V and 7 bases from J; junction bases left unmatched: 14. The CDR3 consists of 15 residues. CDR3 nucleotide sequence: TGTGCCAGCTGGACCCAACAGGGGTGGAAAAATGAGCAGTTCTTC. Translation gives CASWTQQGWKNEQFF.

The V call is TRBV4-2, the J call TRBJ1-6, with TRBD1 as a possible D gene (5 bases). V gave up 0 bases and J gave up 10 bases, with 16 bases separating them. The CDR3 runs 16 residues. Germline V CDR1 and CDR2: LGHNA, YNFKEQ. In DNA form, the CDR3 reads TGTGCCAGCAGCCAAGAGGCGCTGGGGGTGAGATCACCCCTCCACTTT. This sequence encodes CASSQEALGVRSPLHF.

The chain uses TRBV27 and TRBJ2-1; possible D gene TRBD2, 6 bases. Germline-derived CDR1 and CDR2 are MNHEY and SMNVEV (reference sequence). Trimming left V 5 bases short and J 8 bases short, with 13 bases between. This CDR3 spans 13 amino acids. The CDR3 loop reads CASSTGSGYEQFF. CDR3 DNA: TGTGCCAGCAGTACCGGGAGTGGGTATGAGCAGTTCTTC.